This TCR beta chain derives from a study of T cell changes during pregnancy in multiple sclerosis. The V gene lost 3 bases and the J gene lost 1 base, with 10 bases spanning the gap. Germline loops: CDR1 SGDLS, CDR2 YYNGEE. This CDR3 has 14 amino acids. Sequencing was performed with immunoSEQ multiplex PCR; in TCRdb, only in-frame clones are kept and a portion is missing. Of approximately 40,000 clones in the sample, more than 85% were seen once. The chain uses TRBV9 and TRBJ1-1; D is uncertain. The sequencing used CD8+ T cells from peripheral blood mononuclear cells, collected after pregnancy. The sequence derives from a female donor with multiple sclerosis, enrolled in a pregnancy study. CDR3 DNA: TGTGCCAGCAGCGCCAATGAGGCGAACACTGAAGCTTTCTTT. Its protein product is CASSANEANTEAFF.